This entry concerns a single T cell receptor (beta chain). This specimen comes from a study of blood T cell repertoires in COVID-19. Study at large: Italy, Spain and the United States were the sources of the convalescent and acute COVID-19 samples.

The table came from immunoSEQ multiplex PCR; TCRdb's copy has only in-frame clones and leaves some out. The repertoire holds 65,000 to 80,000 clones, with approximately 87% as singletons. The sequencing sample was made of peripheral blood. This TCR was sampled from a man aged 50-60 years with active COVID-19.

The CDR3 coding sequence is TGTGCCAGCAGCAAAAGCATCGACAGGCCCTATGGCTACACCTTC. This codes for CASSKSIDRPYGYTF. The chain employs TRBV21-1 and TRBJ1-2; the table's D gene call, TRBD1, was not cross checked with the DNA. TRBV21-1 is marked as a pseudogene. The CDR3 runs to 15 residues.